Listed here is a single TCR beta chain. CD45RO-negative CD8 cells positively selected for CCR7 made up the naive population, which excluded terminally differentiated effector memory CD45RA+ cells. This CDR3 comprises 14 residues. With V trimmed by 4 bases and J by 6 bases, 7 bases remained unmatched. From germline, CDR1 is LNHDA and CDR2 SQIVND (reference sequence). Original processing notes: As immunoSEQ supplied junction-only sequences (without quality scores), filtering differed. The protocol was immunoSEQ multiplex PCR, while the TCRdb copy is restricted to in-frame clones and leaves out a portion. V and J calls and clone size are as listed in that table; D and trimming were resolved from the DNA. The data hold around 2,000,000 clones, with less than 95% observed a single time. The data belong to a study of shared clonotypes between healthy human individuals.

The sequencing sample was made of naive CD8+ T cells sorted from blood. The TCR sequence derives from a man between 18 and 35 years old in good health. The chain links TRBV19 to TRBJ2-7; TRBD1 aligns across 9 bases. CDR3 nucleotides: TGTGCCAGTAGTACGCCGGGACAGGGCGGCGAGCAGTACTTC. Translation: CASSTPGQGGEQYF.